This TCR beta chain was sequenced during a study of blood T cell repertoires in COVID-19. Overall study context: COVID-19 samples collected from the United States, Italy and Spain covered acute and convalescent phases.

This CDR3 spans 18 amino acids. Trimming at V came to 1 base and at J to 3 bases, leaving 12 bases not matched to a gene. Germline V CDR1 and CDR2: MGHRA, YSYEKL. Original processing notes: Reference gene primer amplification yielded estimated nucleated cell counts. Profiled with immunoSEQ multiplex PCR; TCRdb holds only in-frame clones, not every one. That table is the source of V, J and clone size, and D and trimming were worked out from the DNA. The sample includes 250,000 or so clones, over 65% of them seen just once. This clonotype was sampled from an elderly woman with acute or convalescent COVID-19. This chain joins TRBV4-1 and TRBJ2-5; TRBD2 matches 9 bases. The sequencing sample was made of peripheral blood. The CDR3 sequence: CASSQGLLWASGKETQYF. The CDR3 DNA reads TGCGCCAGCAGCCAAGGATTGCTGTGGGCTAGCGGGAAAGAGACCCAGTACTTC.